A selection of T cell receptor beta chains follows, all from one sample in a study of blood T cells in healthy people across ages. From the 5' RACE reads, TCRdb called clonotypes with MiXCR, one entry per CDR3 protein. The data contain roughly 1.5 million distinct CDR3 sequences, under 55% of them seen just once; the ten biggest clones take up 4%. The sample comprised blood. These receptor sequences come from a woman aged 18-35 years in good health. Both conserved end residues are part of each CDR3. A D gene is named only where the DNA matches it firmly. Rows may omit the clone size; those that give it use once, few, many or a size class.

v_call: TRBV30
d_call: NA
j_call: TRBJ2-7
clone_size: NA
cdr3_nt: TGTGCCTGGAGTTTGAGTGCCCACGAGCAGTACTTC
cdr3_aa: CAWSLSAHEQYF

v_call: TRBV20-1
d_call: TRBD1
j_call: TRBJ1-5
clone_size: few
cdr3_nt: TGCAGTGCTAGATCCGGACAGGGTAATCAGCCCCAGCATTTT
cdr3_aa: CSARSGQGNQPQHF

v_call: TRBV7-2
d_call: NA
j_call: TRBJ2-4
clone_size: NA
cdr3_nt: TGTGCCAGCAGCTTAAGCCAGTTAGCCAAAAACATTCAGTACTTC
cdr3_aa: CASSLSQLAKNIQYF

v_call: TRBV20-1
d_call: NA
j_call: TRBJ2-1
clone_size: few
cdr3_nt: TGCAGTGCTAGAGATAAGAGGGCTAGGTGGACTAATGAGCAGTTCTTC
cdr3_aa: CSARDKRARWTNEQFF

v_call: TRBV4-3
d_call: NA
j_call: TRBJ1-4
clone_size: NA
cdr3_nt: TGCGCCAGCAGCCTTGGGCTCCTGGAGGGTGAAAAACTGTTTTTT
cdr3_aa: CASSLGLLEGEKLFF

v_call: TRBV6-5
d_call: TRBD1
j_call: TRBJ1-5
clone_size: NA
cdr3_nt: TGTGCCAGCAGTTACACGACAGGGGGTCAGCCCCAGCATTTT
cdr3_aa: CASSYTTGGQPQHF

v_call: TRBV6-6
d_call: NA
j_call: TRBJ1-2
clone_size: once
cdr3_nt: TGTGCCAGCAGTTTGACACCACAGGGTTATGGCTACACCTTC
cdr3_aa: CASSLTPQGYGYTF

v_call: TRBV12-3/TRBV12-4
d_call: TRBD1
j_call: TRBJ2-5
clone_size: few
cdr3_nt: TGTGCCAGCAGTCGGACAGGGTGGAATGAGCAGTACTTC
cdr3_aa: CASSRTGWNEQYF

v_call: TRBV29-1
d_call: TRBD1
j_call: TRBJ1-5
clone_size: few
cdr3_nt: TGCAGCGTTCGAACAGGGGGTAGCAATCAGCCCCAGCATTTT
cdr3_aa: CSVRTGGSNQPQHF

v_call: TRBV29-1
d_call: NA
j_call: TRBJ2-3
clone_size: few
cdr3_nt: TGCAGCGTTGAACCCACAGATACGCAGTATTTT
cdr3_aa: CSVEPTDTQYF